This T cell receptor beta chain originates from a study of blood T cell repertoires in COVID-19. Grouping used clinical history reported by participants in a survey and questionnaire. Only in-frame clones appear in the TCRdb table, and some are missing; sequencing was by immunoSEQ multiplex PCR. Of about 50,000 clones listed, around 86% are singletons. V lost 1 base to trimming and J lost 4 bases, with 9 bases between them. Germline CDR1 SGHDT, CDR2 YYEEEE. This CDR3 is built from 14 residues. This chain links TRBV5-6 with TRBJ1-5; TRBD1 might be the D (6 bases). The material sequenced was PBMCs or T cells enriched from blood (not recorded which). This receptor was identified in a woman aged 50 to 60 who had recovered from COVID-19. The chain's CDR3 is CASSLFQGNQPQHF. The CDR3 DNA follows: TGTGCCAGCAGCTTGTTTCAGGGGAATCAGCCCCAGCATTTT.